This TCR beta chain emerged from a study of blood T cell repertoires in COVID-19. Study at large: COVID-19 samples from acute and convalescent phases originated in the United States, Italy and Spain. T cells, B-cell-depleted T cells, or PBMCs supplied cDNA or gDNA.

The ends were cut back, 4 bases at V and 3 bases at J, with 12 bases in the middle. This CDR3 spans 15 amino acids. The germline V gene has CDR1 MGHRA and CDR2 YSYEKL. A Seattle source enrolled patients during active infection and followed them longitudinally. Original analysis: Scientists estimated how many nucleated cells there were by amplifying reference gene primers. The repertoire was sequenced with immunoSEQ multiplex PCR; TCRdb's copy has only in-frame clones and lacks some. V, J and clone size are those of that table, while D and trimming were read from the DNA. The table lists roughly 160,000 clones, approximately 84% of them singletons.

The sequence derives from a woman between 45 and 65 years old with COVID-19, enrolled during active disease. The sequencing input was peripheral blood. The rearrangement uses TRBV4-1 and TRBJ1-4; D is undetermined. The CDR3 is CASSPLGVPNEKLFF. In DNA form, the CDR3 reads TGCGCCAGCAGCCCTTTGGGAGTTCCTAATGAAAAACTGTTTTTT.